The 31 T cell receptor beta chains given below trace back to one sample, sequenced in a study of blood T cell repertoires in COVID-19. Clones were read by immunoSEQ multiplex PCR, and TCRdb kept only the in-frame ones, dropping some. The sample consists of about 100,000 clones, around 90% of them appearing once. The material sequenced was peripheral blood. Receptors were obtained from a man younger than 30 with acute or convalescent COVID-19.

DNA for the CDR3: TGTGCCAGCAGCTTGGGTCAGGGGCTGTACAATGAGCAGTTCTTC. It specifies CASSLGQGLYNEQFF. This chain links TRBV5-6 with TRBJ2-1; D may be TRBD1 (6 bases). This CDR3 contains 15 residues. Germline-derived CDR1 and CDR2 are SGHDT and YYEEEE. The V end was cut by 0 bases, the J end by 4 bases, with 11 bases between.

In DNA form, the CDR3 reads TGTGCCAGTAGCTTAAATCGGGGGGCGCAAGGGTATGGCTACACCTTC. Amino acids: CASSLNRGAQGYGYTF. The rearrangement links TRBV19 to TRBJ1-2; D possibly corresponds to TRBD1 (6 bases). CDR1 is LNHDA, CDR2 SQIVND, per germline (reference sequence). V was pared by 6 bases and J by 5 bases, with 22 bases between. The CDR3 loop spans 16 amino acids.

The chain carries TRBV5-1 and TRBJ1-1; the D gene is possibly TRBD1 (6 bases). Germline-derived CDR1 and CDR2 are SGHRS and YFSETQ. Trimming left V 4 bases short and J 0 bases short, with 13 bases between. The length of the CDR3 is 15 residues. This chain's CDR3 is CASSPDGQLNTEAFF. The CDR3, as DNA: TGCGCCAGCAGCCCCGACGGACAGTTGAACACTGAAGCTTTCTTT.

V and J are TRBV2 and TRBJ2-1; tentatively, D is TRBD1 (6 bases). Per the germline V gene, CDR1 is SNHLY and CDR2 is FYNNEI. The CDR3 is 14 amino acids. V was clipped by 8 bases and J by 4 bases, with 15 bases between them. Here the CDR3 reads CASLRADSYNEQFF. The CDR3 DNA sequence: TGTGCCAGCCTCAGGGCGGACAGTTACAATGAGCAGTTCTTC.

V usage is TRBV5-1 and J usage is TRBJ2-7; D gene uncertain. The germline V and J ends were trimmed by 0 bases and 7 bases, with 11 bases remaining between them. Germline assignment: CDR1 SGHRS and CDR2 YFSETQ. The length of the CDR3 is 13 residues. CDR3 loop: CASSLAIDGEQYF. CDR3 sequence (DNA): TGCGCCAGCAGCTTGGCCATAGACGGGGAGCAGTACTTC.

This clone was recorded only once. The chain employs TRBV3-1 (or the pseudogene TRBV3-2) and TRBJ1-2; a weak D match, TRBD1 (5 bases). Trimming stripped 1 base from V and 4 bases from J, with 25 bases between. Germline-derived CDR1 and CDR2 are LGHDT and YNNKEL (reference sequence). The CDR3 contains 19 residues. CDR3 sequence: CASSQVLVGQVAHVYGYTF. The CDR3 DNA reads TGTGCCAGCAGCCAAGTTTTAGTGGGGCAGGTAGCCCACGTCTATGGCTACACCTTC.

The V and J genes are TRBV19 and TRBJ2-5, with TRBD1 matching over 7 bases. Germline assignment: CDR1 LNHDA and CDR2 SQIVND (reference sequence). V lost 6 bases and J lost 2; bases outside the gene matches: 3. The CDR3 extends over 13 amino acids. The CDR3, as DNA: TGTGCCAGTAGAAACAGGGGACAAGAGACCCAGTACTTC. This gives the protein CASRNRGQETQYF.

The CDR3 region is CASSYAYGQGAGYTF. CDR3 bases: TGTGCCAGCAGTTACGCCTATGGGCAGGGGGCAGGCTACACCTTC. V is TRBV6-6 and J is TRBJ1-2; 8 positions agree with TRBD1. The germline gives CDR1 MNHNY, CDR2 SVGAGI (reference sequence). The ends lost 2 bases at V and 8 bases at J; junction bases unmatched: 10. There are 15 residues in the CDR3.

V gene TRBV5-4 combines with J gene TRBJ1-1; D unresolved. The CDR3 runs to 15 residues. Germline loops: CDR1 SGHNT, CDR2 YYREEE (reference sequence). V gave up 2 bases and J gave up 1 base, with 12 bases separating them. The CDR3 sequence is CASSLTGLGNTEAFF. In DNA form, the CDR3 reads TGTGCCAGCAGCTTAACCGGACTCGGGAACACTGAAGCTTTCTTT.

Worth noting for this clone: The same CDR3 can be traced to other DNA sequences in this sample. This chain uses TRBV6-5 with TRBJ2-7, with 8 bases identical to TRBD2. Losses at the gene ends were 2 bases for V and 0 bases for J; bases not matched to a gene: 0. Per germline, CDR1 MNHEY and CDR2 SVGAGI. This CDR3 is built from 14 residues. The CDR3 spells CASSYLAGSYEQYF. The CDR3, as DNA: TGTGCCAGCAGTTACCTAGCGGGCTCCTACGAGCAGTACTTC.

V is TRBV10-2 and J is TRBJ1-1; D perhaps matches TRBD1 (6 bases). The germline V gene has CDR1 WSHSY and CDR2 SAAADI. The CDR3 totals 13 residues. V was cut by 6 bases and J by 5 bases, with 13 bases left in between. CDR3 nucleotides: TGCGCCAGCAGAAGACAGGAGAGAACTGAAGCTTTCTTT. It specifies CASRRQERTEAFF.

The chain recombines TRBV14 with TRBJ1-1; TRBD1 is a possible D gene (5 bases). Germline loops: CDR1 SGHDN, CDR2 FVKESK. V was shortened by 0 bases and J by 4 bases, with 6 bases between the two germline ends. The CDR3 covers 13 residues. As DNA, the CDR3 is TGTGCCAGCAGCCAAGATCAGGGCACTGAAGCTTTCTTT. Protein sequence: CASSQDQGTEAFF.

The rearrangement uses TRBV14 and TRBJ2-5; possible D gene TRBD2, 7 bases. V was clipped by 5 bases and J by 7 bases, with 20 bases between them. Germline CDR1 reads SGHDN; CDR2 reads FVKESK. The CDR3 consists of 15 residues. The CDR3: CASSNRGGLEGTQYF. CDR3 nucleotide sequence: TGTGCCAGCAGCAACCGCGGGGGCCTCGAAGGGACCCAGTACTTC. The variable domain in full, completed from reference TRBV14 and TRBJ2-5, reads EAGVTQFPSHSVIEKGQTVTLRCDPISGHDNLYWYRRVMGKEIKFLLHFVKESKQDESGMPNNRFLAERTGGTYSTLKVQPAELEDSGVYFCASSNRGGLEGTQYFGPGTRLLVL.

The CDR3 sequence: CASARAVFYGYTF. The CDR3, as DNA: TGTGCCAGCGCCAGGGCCGTTTTTTATGGCTACACCTTC. The chain employs TRBV6-5 and TRBJ1-2, with TRBD1 as a possible D gene (5 bases). V was trimmed by 8 bases and J by 5 bases, leaving 15 bases between them. Germline lookup yields CDR1 MNHEY and CDR2 SVGAGI. This CDR3 has 13 amino acids.

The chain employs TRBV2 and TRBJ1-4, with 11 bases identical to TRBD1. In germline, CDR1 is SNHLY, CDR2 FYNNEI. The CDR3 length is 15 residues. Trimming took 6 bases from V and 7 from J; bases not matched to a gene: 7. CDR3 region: CASSPDRGRGEKLFF. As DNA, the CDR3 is TGTGCCAGCAGCCCGGACAGGGGGCGAGGTGAAAAACTGTTTTTT.

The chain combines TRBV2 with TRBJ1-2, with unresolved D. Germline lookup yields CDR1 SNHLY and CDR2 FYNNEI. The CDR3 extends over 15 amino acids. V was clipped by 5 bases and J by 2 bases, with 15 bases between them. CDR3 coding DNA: TGTGCCAGCAGTCGGGGTCACCCCACCAACTATGGCTACACCTTC. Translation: CASSRGHPTNYGYTF.

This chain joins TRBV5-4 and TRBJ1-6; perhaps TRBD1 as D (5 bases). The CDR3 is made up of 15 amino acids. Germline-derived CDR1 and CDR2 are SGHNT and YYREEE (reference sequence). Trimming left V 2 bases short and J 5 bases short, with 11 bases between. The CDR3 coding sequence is TGTGCCAGCAGCTTAGGAGGGACGAATAATTCACCCCTCCACTTT. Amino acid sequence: CASSLGGTNNSPLHF.

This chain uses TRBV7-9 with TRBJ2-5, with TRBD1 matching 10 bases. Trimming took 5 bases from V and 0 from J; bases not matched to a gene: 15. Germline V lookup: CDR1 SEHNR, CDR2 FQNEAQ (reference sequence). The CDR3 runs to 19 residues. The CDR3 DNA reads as TGTGCCAGCAGCCCGCGGCGGGACAGGGGAGAGGATAACCAAGAGACCCAGTACTTC. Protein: CASSPRRDRGEDNQETQYF.

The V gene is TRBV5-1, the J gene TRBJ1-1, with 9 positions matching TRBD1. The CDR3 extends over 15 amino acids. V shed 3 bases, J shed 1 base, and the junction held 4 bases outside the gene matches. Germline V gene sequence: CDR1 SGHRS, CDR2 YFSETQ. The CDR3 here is CASSWTGATNTEAFF. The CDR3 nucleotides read TGCGCCAGCAGCTGGACAGGGGCCACGAACACTGAAGCTTTCTTT.

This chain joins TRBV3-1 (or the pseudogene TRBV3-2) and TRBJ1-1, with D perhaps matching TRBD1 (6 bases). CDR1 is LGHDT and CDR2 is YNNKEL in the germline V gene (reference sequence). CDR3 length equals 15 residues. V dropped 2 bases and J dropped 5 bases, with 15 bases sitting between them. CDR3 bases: TGTGCCAGCAGCCAAACGGGACACTTGGGGACTGAAGCTTTCTTT. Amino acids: CASSQTGHLGTEAFF.

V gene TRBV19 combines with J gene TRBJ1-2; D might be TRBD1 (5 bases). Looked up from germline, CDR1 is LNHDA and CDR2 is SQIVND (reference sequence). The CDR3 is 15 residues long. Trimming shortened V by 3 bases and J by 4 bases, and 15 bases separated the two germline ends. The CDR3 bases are TGTGCCAGTAGTATTAGGGGCCTTACCCTCTATGGCTACACCTTC. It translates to CASSIRGLTLYGYTF.

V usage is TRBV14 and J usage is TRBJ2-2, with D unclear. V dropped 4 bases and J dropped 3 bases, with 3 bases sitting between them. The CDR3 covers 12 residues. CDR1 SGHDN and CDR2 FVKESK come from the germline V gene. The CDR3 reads CASSLYTGELFF. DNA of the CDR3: TGTGCCAGCAGCCTCTACACCGGGGAGCTGTTTTTT. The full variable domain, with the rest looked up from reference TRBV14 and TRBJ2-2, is EAGVTQFPSHSVIEKGQTVTLRCDPISGHDNLYWYRRVMGKEIKFLLHFVKESKQDESGMPNNRFLAERTGGTYSTLKVQPAELEDSGVYFCASSLYTGELFFGEGSRLTVL.

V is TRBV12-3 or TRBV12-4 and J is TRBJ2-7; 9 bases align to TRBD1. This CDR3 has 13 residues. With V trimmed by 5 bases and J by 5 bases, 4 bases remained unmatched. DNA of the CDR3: TGTGCCAGCAGTCTTGGACAGGGGAACGAGCAGTACTTC. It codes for CASSLGQGNEQYF.

This chain's CDR3 is CASSIATVSSNQPQHF. Written as DNA, the CDR3 is TGTGCCAGTAGTATCGCGACAGTTAGTAGCAATCAGCCCCAGCATTTT. The chain carries TRBV19 and TRBJ1-5, with a tentative D call TRBD1 (5 bases). CDR1 is LNHDA, CDR2 SQIVND, per germline (reference sequence). Deletions cut 3 bases from V and 0 bases from J, with 12 bases between. This CDR3 has 16 residues.

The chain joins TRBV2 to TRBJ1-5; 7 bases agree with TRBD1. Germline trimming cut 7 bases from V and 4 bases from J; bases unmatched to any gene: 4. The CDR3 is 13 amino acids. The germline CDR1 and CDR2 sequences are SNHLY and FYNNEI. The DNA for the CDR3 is TGTGCCAGCACCGGACAGGCTAATCAGCCCCAGCATTTT. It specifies CASTGQANQPQHF.

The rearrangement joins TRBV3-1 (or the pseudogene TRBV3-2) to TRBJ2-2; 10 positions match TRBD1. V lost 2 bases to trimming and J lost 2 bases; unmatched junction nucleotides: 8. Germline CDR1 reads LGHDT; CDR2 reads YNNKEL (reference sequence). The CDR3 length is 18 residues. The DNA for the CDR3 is TGTGCCAGCAGCCAAACCGGGACAGGGGTCAGAAACACCGGGGAGCTGTTTTTT. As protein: CASSQTGTGVRNTGELFF.

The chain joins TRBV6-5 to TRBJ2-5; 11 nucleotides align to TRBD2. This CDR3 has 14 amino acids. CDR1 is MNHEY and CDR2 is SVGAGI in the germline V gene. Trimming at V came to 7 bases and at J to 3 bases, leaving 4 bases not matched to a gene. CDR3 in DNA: TGTGCCAGCAAAACTAGCGGGAGAAAAGAGACCCAGTACTTC. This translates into CASKTSGRKETQYF.

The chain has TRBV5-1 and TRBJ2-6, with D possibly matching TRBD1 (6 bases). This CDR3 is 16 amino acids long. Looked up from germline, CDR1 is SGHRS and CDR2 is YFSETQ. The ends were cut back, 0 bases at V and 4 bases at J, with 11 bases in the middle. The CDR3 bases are TGCGCCAGCAGCTTGGCTCCAGGGGCCGGGGCCAACGTCCTGACTTTC. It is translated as CASSLAPGAGANVLTF.

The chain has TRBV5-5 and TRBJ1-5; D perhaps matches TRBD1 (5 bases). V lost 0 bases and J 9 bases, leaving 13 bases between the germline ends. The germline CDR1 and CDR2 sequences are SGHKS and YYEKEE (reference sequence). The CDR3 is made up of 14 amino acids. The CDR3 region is CASSLGQSSRPQHF. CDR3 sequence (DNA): TGTGCCAGCAGCTTGGGACAGTCATCAAGGCCCCAGCATTTT.

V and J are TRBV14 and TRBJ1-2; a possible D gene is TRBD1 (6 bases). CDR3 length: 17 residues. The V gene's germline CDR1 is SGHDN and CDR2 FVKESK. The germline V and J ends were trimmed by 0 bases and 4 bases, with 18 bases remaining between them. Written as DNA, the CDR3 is TGTGCCAGCAGCCAAGAAGGGACACCGGTCTACGGCTATGGCTACACCTTC. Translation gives CASSQEGTPVYGYGYTF.

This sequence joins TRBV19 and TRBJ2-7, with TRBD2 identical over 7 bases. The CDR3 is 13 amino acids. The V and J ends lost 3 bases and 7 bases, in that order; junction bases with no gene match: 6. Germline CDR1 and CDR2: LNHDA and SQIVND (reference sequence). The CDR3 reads CASSMGGVGEQYF. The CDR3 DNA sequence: TGTGCCAGTAGTATGGGAGGGGTAGGGGAGCAGTACTTC.